This TCR beta chain was sequenced in a study of blood T cell repertoires in COVID-19. Participants spanned ages about 18 to 90 years and resided in about 24 US areas. Allocation to cohorts depended on clinical history reported by the participants. Among Cohort 3 donors, those recovered had two negative PCRs, clearance, or symptom resolution. Trimming took 5 bases from V and 2 from J; bases not matched to a gene: 6. Germline V lookup: CDR1 KGHSH, CDR2 LQKENI. This CDR3 is 14 amino acids long. Under the authors' procedure: Amplified reference gene primers provided the basis for estimating nucleated cell counts. TCRdb's copy holds only in-frame clones and misses some; the assay was immunoSEQ multiplex PCR. Clone size and the V and J calls come from that table; the DNA yielded D and trimming. This sample has roughly 160,000 clones, with about four fifths found just once.

This TCR was sampled from a man aged 45-65 years who had recovered from COVID-19. The rearrangement joins TRBV18 to TRBJ2-7, with 7 bases aligning to TRBD1. The source material was PBMCs or T cells enriched from blood (not recorded which). The CDR3 sequence: CASSSSQGAYEQYF. Here the CDR3 DNA reads TGTGCCAGCTCATCATCCCAGGGGGCCTACGAGCAGTACTTC.